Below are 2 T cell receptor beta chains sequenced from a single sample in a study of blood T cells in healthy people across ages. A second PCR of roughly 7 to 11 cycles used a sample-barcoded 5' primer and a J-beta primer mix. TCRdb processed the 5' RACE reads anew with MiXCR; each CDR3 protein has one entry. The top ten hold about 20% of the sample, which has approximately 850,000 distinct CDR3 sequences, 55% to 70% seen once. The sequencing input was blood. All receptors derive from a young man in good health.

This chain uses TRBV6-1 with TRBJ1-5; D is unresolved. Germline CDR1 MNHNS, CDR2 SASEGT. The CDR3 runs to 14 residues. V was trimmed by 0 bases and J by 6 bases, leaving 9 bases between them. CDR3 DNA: TGTGCCAGCAGTGAAGCCGGGTCAGGTCAGCCCCAGCATTTT. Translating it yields CASSEAGSGQPQHF.

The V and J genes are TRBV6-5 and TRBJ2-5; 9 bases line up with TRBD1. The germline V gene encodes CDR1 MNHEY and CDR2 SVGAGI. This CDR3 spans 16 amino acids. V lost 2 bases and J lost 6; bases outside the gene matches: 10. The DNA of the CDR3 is TGTGCCAGCAGTTACGACTTGCGGGACAGGGAGAAGACCCAGTACTTC. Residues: CASSYDLRDREKTQYF.